This TCR beta chain comes out of a study of early T cells in non-severe SARS-CoV-2 infection. Whole-study context: With bulk RNA from unsorted whole blood as input, sequencing yielded unpaired chains. General study points: Using VDJdb, the matching emphasized anti-spike CD8 responses while missing private and CD4 specificities.

Researchers attached unique molecular identifiers to individual cDNA molecules. TCRdb called the 5' RACE reads again in MiXCR, with one record for every CDR3 protein. The sample yields about 83,000 distinct CDR3 sequences, roughly 12% seen once. This clonotype has ten or more counts. Its antigen is as yet unknown. The CDR3 extends over 14 amino acids. Germline CDR1 SGDLS, CDR2 YYNGEE. V was cut by 4 bases and J by 4 bases, with 13 bases left in between. The sample was whole blood. The chain uses TRBV9 and TRBJ2-3; D possibly corresponds to TRBD2 (5 bases). This clonotype originated in an adult who was a healthcare worker with PCR-confirmed SARS-CoV-2 infection or an uninfected control (not recorded which). The CDR3 coding sequence is TGTGCCAGCAGCTTTACTAGAGGCTCAGATACGCAGTATTTT. This codes for CASSFTRGSDTQYF.